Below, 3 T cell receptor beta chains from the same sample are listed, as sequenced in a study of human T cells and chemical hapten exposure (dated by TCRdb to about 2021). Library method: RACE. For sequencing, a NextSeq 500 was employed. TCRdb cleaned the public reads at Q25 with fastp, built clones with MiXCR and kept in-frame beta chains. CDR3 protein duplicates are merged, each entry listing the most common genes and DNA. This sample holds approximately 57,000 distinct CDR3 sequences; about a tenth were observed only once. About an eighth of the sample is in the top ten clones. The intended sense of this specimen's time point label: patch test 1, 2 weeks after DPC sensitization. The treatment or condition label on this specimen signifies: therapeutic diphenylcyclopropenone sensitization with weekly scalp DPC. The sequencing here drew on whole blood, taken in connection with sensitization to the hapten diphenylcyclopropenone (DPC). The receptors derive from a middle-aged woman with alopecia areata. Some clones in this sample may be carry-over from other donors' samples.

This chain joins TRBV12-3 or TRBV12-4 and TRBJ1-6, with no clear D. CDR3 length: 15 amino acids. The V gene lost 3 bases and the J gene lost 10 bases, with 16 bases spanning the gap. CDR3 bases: TGTGCCAGCAGTTTGGCATTTGGTCAGACCTCACCCCTCCACTTT. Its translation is CASSLAFGQTSPLHF.

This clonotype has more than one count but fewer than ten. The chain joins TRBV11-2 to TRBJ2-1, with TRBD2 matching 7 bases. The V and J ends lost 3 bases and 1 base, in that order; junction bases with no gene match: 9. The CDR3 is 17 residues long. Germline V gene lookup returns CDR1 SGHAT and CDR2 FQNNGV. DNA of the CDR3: TGTGCCAGCAGCTTGTCTAGCGGAGGGATATCCTACAATGAGCAGTTCTTC. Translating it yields CASSLSSGGISYNEQFF.

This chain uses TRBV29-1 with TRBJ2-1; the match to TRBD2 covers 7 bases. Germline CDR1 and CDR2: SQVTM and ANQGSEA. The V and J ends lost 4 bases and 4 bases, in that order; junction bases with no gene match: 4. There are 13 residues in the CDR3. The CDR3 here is CSVAGGDYNEQFF. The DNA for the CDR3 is TGCAGCGTTGCGGGGGGTGATTACAATGAGCAGTTCTTC.